Following are 21 T cell receptor beta chains from one sample sequenced in a study of blood T cell repertoires in COVID-19. Profiled with immunoSEQ multiplex PCR; TCRdb holds only in-frame clones, not every one. The sample carries roughly 420,000 clones, 70% to 90% recorded once. The sequenced sample was PBMCs or T cells enriched from blood (not recorded which). These receptors originate from a woman aged 30 to 39 with acute COVID-19.

This chain connects TRBV3-1 (or the pseudogene TRBV3-2) to TRBJ1-3; D is uncertain. Germline V gives CDR1 LGHDT, CDR2 YNNKEL (reference sequence). This CDR3 region has 15 residues. V lost 0 bases and J lost 2, with 8 bases in between. This CDR3 is CASSQDDSAGNTIYF. The CDR3 bases are TGTGCCAGCAGCCAAGATGACTCCGCTGGAAACACCATATATTTT.

The chain uses TRBV18 and TRBJ1-1, with 9 bases identical to TRBD1. Germline loops: CDR1 KGHSH, CDR2 LQKENI. V gave up 3 bases and J gave up 4 bases; unmatched junction bases: 3. The CDR3 contains 14 residues. CDR3 in amino acids: CASSPRDRVTEAFF. CDR3 DNA: TGTGCCAGCTCACCCCGGGACAGGGTCACTGAAGCTTTCTTT.

This sequence joins TRBV24-1 and TRBJ2-3, with D possibly TRBD1 on 6 matching bases. Germline-derived CDR1 and CDR2 are KGHDR and SFDVKD. Trimming removed 9 bases at V and 2 bases at J, with 11 bases between. The length of the CDR3 is 13 residues. CDR3 sequence reads: CATEDSYTDTQYF. As DNA, the CDR3 is TGTGCCACCGAGGACAGCTACACAGATACGCAGTATTTT.

This clone was observed a single time. The chain's CDR3 is CASSFQGGYGYTF. The CDR3 region has the DNA TGTGCCAGCAGCTTCCAGGGGGGCTATGGCTACACCTTC. This chain uses TRBV7-3 with TRBJ1-2, with 7 nucleotides matching TRBD1. The CDR3 length is 13 residues. The germline gives CDR1 SGHTA, CDR2 FQGTGA. The J segment lost 4 bases and the V segment lost 3 bases, leaving 2 bases of the junction unmatched.

The V and J genes are TRBV2 and TRBJ1-5; a possible D gene is TRBD1 (6 bases). V shed 6 bases and J shed 6 bases, with 15 bases lying between them. Germline V gene lookup returns CDR1 SNHLY and CDR2 FYNNEI. The CDR3 runs 14 residues. The CDR3 DNA reads as TGTGCCAGCAGGGACAGAGGGGTCAGTCAGCCCCAGCATTTT. Translating gives CASRDRGVSQPQHF.

V and J are TRBV5-6 and TRBJ2-3; 8 nucleotides agree with TRBD2. The V gene end was trimmed by 3 bases and the J gene end by 0 bases; junction bases not matched to a gene: 9. The CDR3 loop spans 17 amino acids. CDR1 and CDR2 from the germline V gene are SGHDT and YYEEEE. The CDR3 nucleotides read TGTGCCAGCAGCTCGGAGGCGGGACTAGTAAGCACAGATACGCAGTATTTT. This translates into CASSSEAGLVSTDTQYF.

The chain links TRBV29-1 to TRBJ1-5; no clear D. Germline loops: CDR1 SQVTM, CDR2 ANQGSEA. CDR3 length: 12 residues. V lost 0 bases and J lost 5, with 5 bases in between. The CDR3 here is CSVEDADQPQHF. The CDR3 DNA reads as TGCAGCGTTGAAGATGCGGATCAGCCCCAGCATTTT. Filled out from reference TRBV29-1 and TRBJ1-5, the complete variable domain reads SAVISQKPSRDICQRGTSLTIQCQVDSQVTMMFWYRQQPGQSLTLIATANQGSEATYESGFVIDKFPISRPNLTFSTLTVSNMSPEDSSIYLCSVEDADQPQHFGDGTRLSIL.

The chain uses TRBV7-9 and TRBJ1-1; D is ambiguous. The CDR3 spans 12 residues. V dropped 6 bases and J dropped 7 bases, with 12 bases sitting between them. Germline CDR1 and CDR2: SEHNR and FQNEAQ (reference sequence). The CDR3 is CASSPTFFEAFF. In nucleotides, the CDR3 is TGTGCCAGCAGTCCAACATTCTTTGAAGCTTTCTTT. The complete variable domain, with remaining parts taken from reference TRBV7-9 and TRBJ1-1, reads DTGVSQNPRHKITKRGQNVTFRCDPISEHNRLYWYRQTLGQGPEFLTYFQNEAQLEKSRLLSDRFSAERPKGSFSTLEIQRTEQGDSAMYLCASSPTFFEAFFGQGTRLTVV.

This clone was recorded only once. The V gene is TRBV10-3, the J gene TRBJ2-2, with TRBD2 as a possible D gene (6 bases). The CDR3 length is 13 residues. Germline loops: CDR1 ENHRY, CDR2 SYGVKD. V was shortened by 7 bases and J by 1 base, with 7 bases between the two germline ends. CDR3 sequence: CAITAGNTGELFF. The CDR3 bases are TGTGCCATCACAGCGGGGAACACCGGGGAGCTGTTTTTT.

The V gene is TRBV20-1, the J gene TRBJ2-7, with TRBD1 identical over 7 bases. The CDR3 is 13 residues long. Germline CDR1 reads DFQATT; CDR2 reads SNEGSKA (reference sequence). Trimming cost V 3 bases and J 3 bases; bases outside gene matches: 5. CDR3 sequence: CSASSGTDYEQYF. For the CDR3, the DNA is TGCAGTGCTAGTTCCGGGACAGACTACGAGCAGTACTTC.

This clone was seen a handful of times. The chain combines TRBV6-2 or TRBV6-3 with TRBJ1-1; TRBD1 aligns across 7 bases. Looked up from germline, CDR1 is MNHEY and CDR2 is SVGEGT. V lost 4 bases, J lost 4 bases, and 9 bases stayed unmatched. The CDR3 contains 15 residues. The CDR3 DNA reads as TGTGCCAGCAGTTTACACAGGGGCGGTGGCACTGAAGCTTTCTTT. This translates into CASSLHRGGGTEAFF.

V is TRBV10-3 and J is TRBJ1-2; 9 bases are a match to TRBD1. Trimming at V came to 3 bases and at J to 4 bases, leaving 12 bases not matched to a gene. Germline V gene lookup returns CDR1 ENHRY and CDR2 SYGVKD. The CDR3 covers 17 residues. CDR3 in amino acids: CAISDRDRVWGFYGYTF. DNA for the CDR3: TGTGCCATCAGTGATCGGGACAGGGTGTGGGGCTTCTATGGCTACACCTTC.

The chain has TRBV5-1 and TRBJ2-3, with 12 positions matching TRBD2. Looked up from germline, CDR1 is SGHRS and CDR2 is YFSETQ. With 4 bases clipped from V and 1 base from J, the junction kept 7 bases outside the gene matches. This CDR3 has 17 residues. The CDR3 loop is CASSMLAGGPGTDTQYF. In DNA, the CDR3 is TGCGCCAGCAGCATGCTAGCGGGGGGGCCGGGCACAGATACGCAGTATTTT.

The V and J genes are TRBV7-9 and TRBJ2-1; 11 bases map to TRBD2. The germline V gene has CDR1 SEHNR and CDR2 FQNEAQ (reference sequence). This CDR3 contains 16 residues. After removal of 5 bases from V and 4 bases from J, the junction contained 7 bases not matched to a gene. In DNA form, the CDR3 reads TGTGCCAGCAGCCCCCGGACTAGCGGGCTGTACAATGAGCAGTTCTTC. Protein: CASSPRTSGLYNEQFF.

The V call is TRBV28, the J call TRBJ2-3, with 12 nucleotides matching TRBD1. Germline lookup yields CDR1 MDHEN and CDR2 SYDVKM. With 11 bases clipped from V and 1 base from J, the junction kept 7 bases outside the gene matches. This CDR3 has 15 residues. The CDR3 region has the DNA TGTGCCGGGGGGACAGGGGGCGCCGGCACAGATACGCAGTATTTT. This encodes CAGGTGGAGTDTQYF.

J is TRBJ1-1 and V is TRBV5-1; D gene unclear. Germline V gives CDR1 SGHRS, CDR2 YFSETQ. The CDR3 spans 14 residues. Trimming removed 1 base at V and 2 bases at J, with 9 bases between. CDR3 nucleotides: TGCGCCAGCAGCTTGAGGCAGACTAACACTGAAGCTTTCTTT. This codes for CASSLRQTNTEAFF.

V is TRBV5-6 and J is TRBJ1-3; 7 bases map to TRBD1. V lost 3 bases, J lost 4 bases, and 16 bases stayed unmatched. From germline, CDR1 is SGHDT and CDR2 YYEEEE. This CDR3 has 18 residues. The CDR3 loop reads CASSSPGTVTAGGNTIYF. CDR3 nucleotide sequence: TGTGCCAGCAGCTCCCCCGGGACAGTAACGGCTGGGGGAAACACCATATATTTT. The full variable domain, in which reference TRBV5-6 and TRBJ1-3 provide the parts outside the CDR3, is DAGVTQSPTHLIKTRGQQVTLRCSPKSGHDTVSWYQQALGQGPQFIFQYYEEEERQRGNFPDRFSGHQFPNYSSELNVNALLLGDSALYLCASSSPGTVTAGGNTIYFGEGSWLTVV.

The J gene is TRBJ1-5, the V gene TRBV19, with unresolved D. Germline values: CDR1 LNHDA, CDR2 SQIVND (reference sequence). The V gene lost 4 bases and the J gene lost 7 bases, with 11 bases spanning the gap. The CDR3 covers 13 residues. The CDR3 sequence: CASSTVINQPQHF. The DNA of the CDR3 is TGTGCCAGTAGTACGGTTATAAACCAGCCCCAGCATTTT.

The chain recombines TRBV7-9 with TRBJ2-3; the D gene is possibly TRBD2 (6 bases). Trimming cost V 7 bases and J 2 bases, with 10 bases left between them. Germline CDR1 SEHNR, CDR2 FQNEAQ (reference sequence). The CDR3 sequence is 13 residues long. This chain's CDR3 is CASMRGFTDTQYF. The CDR3 DNA is TGTGCCAGCATGCGGGGTTTCACAGATACGCAGTATTTT.

This clone has a single count. The chain links TRBV4-3 to TRBJ2-1; a possible D gene is TRBD1 (7 bases). Deletions cut 0 bases from V and 5 bases from J, with 14 bases between. Germline loops: CDR1 LGHNA, CDR2 YSLEER. The CDR3 has 16 amino acids. CDR3 sequence: CASSQDLFRGDNEQFF. The CDR3 DNA sequence: TGCGCCAGCAGCCAAGATTTGTTCAGGGGGGACAATGAGCAGTTCTTC.

The chain recombines TRBV30 with TRBJ1-2, with TRBD1 matching over 8 bases. CDR1 is GTSNPN and CDR2 is SVGIG in the germline V gene (reference sequence). Losses at the gene ends were 7 bases for V and 6 bases for J; bases not matched to a gene: 7. CDR3 length equals 12 residues. CDR3 loop: CALRQGWNGYTF. The CDR3 nucleotides read TGTGCCTTACGACAGGGGTGGAATGGCTACACCTTC. The full variable domain, with the rest looked up from reference TRBV30 and TRBJ1-2, is SQTIHQWPATLVQPVGSPLSLECTVEGTSNPNLYWYRQAAGRGLQLLFYSVGIGQISSEVPQNLSASRPQDRQFILSSKKLLLSDSGFYLCALRQGWNGYTFGSGTRLTVV.